Following are 10 T cell receptor beta chains from one sample sequenced in a study of shared clonotypes between healthy human individuals. CD8 cells regarded as naive lacked CD45RO, were positively chosen for CCR7, and omitted terminally differentiated effector memory CD45RA+ cells. TCRdb keeps only in-frame clones here, not all; method: immunoSEQ multiplex PCR. The data hold about 1,900,000 clones, with about 95% observed a single time. The sequenced sample was naive CD8+ T cells sorted from blood. Receptors were obtained from a man between 18 and 35 years old in good health.

The V gene is TRBV6-5, the J gene TRBJ2-7; 8 bases line up with TRBD1. The CDR3 extends over 15 amino acids. Germline V CDR1 and CDR2: MNHEY, SVGAGI. V gave up 6 bases and J gave up 4 bases; unmatched junction bases: 11. Here the CDR3 DNA reads TGTGCCAGCAGCTACGGCGGGACAGGAGGATACGAGCAGTACTTC. Translating gives CASSYGGTGGYEQYF.

V is TRBV4-3 and J is TRBJ2-7, with D possibly being TRBD1 (5 bases). Per the germline V gene, CDR1 is LGHNA and CDR2 is YSLEER. The CDR3 length is 17 residues. V lost 0 bases to trimming and J lost 3 bases, with 18 bases between them. Here the CDR3 DNA reads TGCGCCAGCAGCCAAGAGGTTGTATTGGACACGGTCTACGAGCAGTACTTC. As protein: CASSQEVVLDTVYEQYF.

On this clone itself: At one end the junction does not follow the germline gene, possibly because of a read error. The chain couples TRBV27 to TRBJ2-5, with 9 bases that match TRBD1. Looked up from germline, CDR1 is MNHEY and CDR2 is SMNVEV (reference sequence). The CDR3 consists of 15 residues. CDR3 residues: CPRWGQGKGEETQYF. As DNA, the CDR3 is TGTCCCAGGTGGGGACAGGGCAAAGGGGAGGAGACCCAGTACTTC.

Here the CDR3 DNA reads TGTGCCAGCAGTGAATGGGGGAGGACAGCTAACACCGGGGAGCTGTTTTTT. It codes for CASSEWGRTANTGELFF. The chain uses TRBV25-1 and TRBJ2-2; the D call may be TRBD1 or TRBD2 (6 bases each). From germline, CDR1 is MGHDK and CDR2 SYGVNS. The CDR3 consists of 17 residues. The V end was cut by 1 base, the J end by 2 bases, with 14 bases between.

V gene TRBV5-1 combines with J gene TRBJ2-1, with 7 bases lining up with TRBD1. In germline, CDR1 is SGHRS, CDR2 YFSETQ. J was trimmed by 2 bases and V by 3 bases; bases with no gene match: 5. The length of the CDR3 is 15 residues. The CDR3 bases are TGCGCCAGCAGCTCGGGACAGTATACCTACAATGAGCAGTTCTTC. It is translated as CASSSGQYTYNEQFF.

This chain links TRBV28 with TRBJ2-7; D unresolved. The V end lost 3 bases, the J end lost 7 bases, and 13 bases lay between the germline ends. The CDR3 has 13 amino acids. Germline V gives CDR1 MDHEN, CDR2 SYDVKM. This CDR3 is CASSFAGSMEQYF. CDR3 in DNA: TGTGCCAGCAGTTTTGCTGGCAGCATGGAGCAGTACTTC.

V gene TRBV7-9 combines with J gene TRBJ2-5; D is perhaps TRBD2 (6 bases). Germline CDR1 and CDR2: SEHNR and FQNEAQ (reference sequence). V lost 5 bases and J lost 9, with 13 bases in between. There are 12 residues in the CDR3. DNA of the CDR3: TGTGCCAGCAGCCCGGACTGGGGGGCCCAGTACTTC. Its translation is CASSPDWGAQYF.

In regard to this clone: The same CDR3 is also encoded by other DNA sequences in this sample. The gene calls are TRBV11-2 and TRBJ2-7, with D unresolved. The CDR3 contains 12 residues. CDR1 SGHAT and CDR2 FQNNGV come from the germline V gene. Between the trimmed V and J ends, which lost 5 bases and 0 bases, there was a span of 5 bases. This CDR3 reads CASSPPSYEQYF. The CDR3 coding sequence is TGTGCCAGCAGCCCCCCCTCCTACGAGCAGTACTTC.

V gene TRBV10-3 combines with J gene TRBJ2-7, with 9 bases that match TRBD1. This CDR3 is 13 amino acids long. The germline CDR1 and CDR2 sequences are ENHRY and SYGVKD. Trimming cost V 8 bases and J 3 bases; bases outside gene matches: 5. The CDR3 region is CAIAPGQGYEQYF. The CDR3 DNA sequence: TGTGCCATCGCACCGGGACAGGGCTACGAGCAGTACTTC.

The rearrangement uses TRBV7-8 and TRBJ2-7, with 11 positions matching TRBD2. CDR3 length equals 16 residues. Germline trimming cut 4 bases from V and 2 bases from J; bases unmatched to any gene: 7. Germline V lookup: CDR1 SGHVS, CDR2 FQNEAQ. The CDR3 is CASSSGGLAGTYEQYF. Written as DNA, the CDR3 is TGTGCCAGCAGCTCCGGAGGACTAGCGGGCACCTACGAGCAGTACTTC.